These 17 T cell receptor beta chains came from one sample sequenced in a study of cytomegalovirus exposure and HLA in healthy donors. The PCR contained 60 Vbeta and 13 Jbeta primers. Assay used: immunoSEQ multiplex PCR; TCRdb lists only in-frame clones, some missing. The repertoire holds 80,000 to 100,000 clones, with about 81% as singletons. Sequenced input: PBMCs. The receptors shown here come from a man between 35 and 55 years old in good health and CMV-seronegative.

This chain uses TRBV5-5 with TRBJ2-7; 11 bases map to TRBD2. V lost 2 bases to trimming and J lost 6 bases; unmatched junction nucleotides: 10. The CDR3 is 16 amino acids. Germline values: CDR1 SGHKS, CDR2 YYEKEE (reference sequence). DNA of the CDR3: TGTGCCAGCAGCTTTGGATTAGCGGGGGGGCCCGTCGAGCAGTACTTC. It is translated as CASSFGLAGGPVEQYF.

This sequence joins TRBV19 and TRBJ1-1; D unresolved. V dropped 5 bases and J dropped 4 bases, with 11 bases sitting between them. The CDR3 spans 13 residues. CDR1 LNHDA and CDR2 SQIVND come from the germline V gene (reference sequence). CDR3 nucleotide sequence: TGTGCCAGTAGTTTGAGGGTTGCCACTGAAGCTTTCTTT. It yields the protein CASSLRVATEAFF. The complete variable domain, with remaining parts taken from reference TRBV19 and TRBJ1-1, reads DGGITQSPKYLFRKEGQNVTLSCEQNLNHDAMYWYRQDPGQGLRLIYYSQIVNDFQKGDIAEGYSVSREKKESFPLTVTSAQKNPTAFYLCASSLRVATEAFFGQGTRLTVV.

This clone was seen once. The J gene is TRBJ2-1, the V gene TRBV13, with 7 bases aligning to TRBD1. V was clipped by 5 bases and J by 1 base; unmatched bases: 11. Germline-derived CDR1 and CDR2 are PRHDT and FYEKMQ (reference sequence). The CDR3 is made up of 17 amino acids. The CDR3 spells CASSAPTGMGSYNEQFF. The CDR3 DNA reads TGTGCCAGCAGCGCCCCGACAGGGATGGGGTCCTACAATGAGCAGTTCTTC.

The chain carries TRBV5-4 and TRBJ1-1; the D gene is possibly TRBD1 (5 bases). Trimming took 2 bases from V and 0 from J, leaving 8 bases between them. The CDR3 runs to 14 residues. Germline CDR1 is SGHNT and CDR2 is YYREEE (reference sequence). The CDR3 DNA is TGTGCCAGCAGCTTTAAAGGGGTGAACACTGAAGCTTTCTTT. Residues: CASSFKGVNTEAFF.

This clone has more than one count but fewer than ten. The chain couples TRBV7-9 to TRBJ1-4, with a possible D match to TRBD1 (6 bases). V gave up 2 bases and J gave up 5 bases, with 12 bases separating them. The germline V gene has CDR1 SEHNR and CDR2 FQNEAQ (reference sequence). The CDR3 spans 15 residues. The CDR3 protein is CASSLLGQQNEKLFF. Here the CDR3 DNA reads TGTGCCAGCAGCTTACTAGGACAGCAGAATGAAAAACTGTTTTTT.

V usage is TRBV11-2 and J usage is TRBJ1-5; 8 nucleotides match TRBD1. This CDR3 region has 15 residues. CDR1 and CDR2 from the germline V gene are SGHAT and FQNNGV. The V gene end was trimmed by 5 bases and the J gene end by 1 base; junction bases not matched to a gene: 4. The CDR3, as DNA: TGTGCCAGCAGCCGACAGGGGTTGAGCAATCAGCCCCAGCATTTT. Amino acids: CASSRQGLSNQPQHF.

This chain connects TRBV6-1 to TRBJ1-3; a weak D match, TRBD1 (6 bases). CDR1 is MNHNS, CDR2 SASEGT, per germline. Trimming cost V 1 base and J 2 bases, with 18 bases left between them. This CDR3 contains 18 residues. CDR3 DNA sequence: TGTGCCAGCAGTGAAGTGTTCGGGACAACAACGCCTGGAAACACCATATATTTT. Translation: CASSEVFGTTTPGNTIYF.

This clone was seen a few times. The chain couples TRBV7-7 to TRBJ2-3; unclear D gene. Looked up from germline, CDR1 is SSHAT and CDR2 is FNYEAQ (reference sequence). This CDR3 contains 13 residues. Trimming stripped 5 bases from V and 6 bases from J, with 12 bases between. The CDR3 DNA follows: TGTGCCAGCAGCAAAACGGAGAGCGATACGCAGTATTTT. It codes for CASSKTESDTQYF.

The rearrangement uses TRBV15 and TRBJ2-6; TRBD2 matches 8 bases. This CDR3 is 19 amino acids long. Germline-derived CDR1 and CDR2 are LNHNV and YYDKDF (reference sequence). With 0 bases clipped from V and 4 bases from J, the junction kept 11 bases outside the gene matches. The CDR3 DNA reads TGTGCCACCAGCAGAGATCTGAGAAGCGGGGGAGAAGGGGCCAACGTCCTGACTTTC. Encoded protein: CATSRDLRSGGEGANVLTF.

The chain uses TRBV10-2 and TRBJ1-6; TRBD1 matches 10 bases. This CDR3 comprises 14 residues. Trimming at V came to 6 bases and at J to 9 bases, leaving 5 bases not matched to a gene. Germline CDR1 reads WSHSY; CDR2 reads SAAADI. In DNA, the CDR3 is TGCGCCAGCAGAGTTAGGACAGGGGGTTCACCCCTCCACTTT. Translation gives CASRVRTGGSPLHF.

This clone was counted a few times. V is TRBV19 and J is TRBJ1-1; D possibly corresponds to TRBD1 (5 bases). V dropped 6 bases and J dropped 3 bases, with 11 bases sitting between them. The CDR3 covers 13 residues. Per germline, CDR1 LNHDA and CDR2 SQIVND (reference sequence). The CDR3: CASSPRVYTEAFF. The CDR3 region has the DNA TGTGCCAGTAGCCCCAGGGTATACACTGAAGCTTTCTTT.

V and J are TRBV7-3 and TRBJ1-3, with a weak D call TRBD1 (5 bases). The length of the CDR3 is 16 residues. Germline CDR1 SGHTA, CDR2 FQGTGA. V lost 2 bases and J 0 bases, leaving 11 bases between the germline ends. The CDR3 spells CASSLFGQNSGNTIYF. Written as DNA, the CDR3 is TGTGCCAGCAGCTTATTTGGACAAAACTCTGGAAACACCATATATTTT.

This sequence joins TRBV12-5 and TRBJ2-2, with D unresolved. V lost 0 bases and J lost 2, with 10 bases in between. The CDR3 loop spans 16 amino acids. Germline V gene data show CDR1 as LGHNT and CDR2 as FRNRAP. DNA for the CDR3: TGTGCTAGTGGTTTGGTTTTGGGCTATAACACCGGGGAGCTGTTTTTT. Protein: CASGLVLGYNTGELFF.

The rearrangement joins TRBV6-5 to TRBJ2-7; possibly TRBD1 for D (6 bases). CDR1 is MNHEY and CDR2 is SVGAGI in the germline V gene. V shed 2 bases and J shed 0 bases, with 8 bases lying between them. The CDR3 extends over 14 amino acids. CDR3 sequence reads: CASSYGTNSYEQYF. CDR3 nucleotides: TGTGCCAGCAGTTACGGGACAAACTCCTACGAGCAGTACTTC.

V and J are TRBV2 and TRBJ1-5, with a weak D call TRBD1 (6 bases). V dropped 2 bases and J dropped 5 bases, with 13 bases sitting between them. The length of the CDR3 is 15 residues. Germline V gene lookup returns CDR1 SNHLY and CDR2 FYNNEI. CDR3 in DNA: TGTGCCAGCAGTGAATGGGGGGGCCTAGATCAGCCCCAGCATTTT. Protein: CASSEWGGLDQPQHF.

The table lists this clone with a count of one. V gene TRBV7-9 combines with J gene TRBJ2-4; 10 bases line up with TRBD1. The V segment lost 9 bases and the J segment 7 bases; nucleotides outside the gene matches: 9. This CDR3 has 14 amino acids. Germline-derived CDR1 and CDR2 are SEHNR and FQNEAQ (reference sequence). In DNA, the CDR3 is TGTGCCAGTTTAGAGGGGACAGGGGATAACATTCAGTACTTC. Its protein product is CASLEGTGDNIQYF.

The chain has TRBV15 and TRBJ1-3; D gene uncertain. Germline V gene data show CDR1 as LNHNV and CDR2 as YYDKDF (reference sequence). The CDR3 extends over 14 amino acids. The V end lost 0 bases, the J end lost 3 bases, and 6 bases lay between the germline ends. CDR3 sequence: CATSRDPVGNTIYF. The CDR3 DNA sequence: TGTGCCACCAGCAGAGACCCAGTTGGAAACACCATATATTTT.